The clone carrying this T cell receptor beta chain occurred many times. The antigen remains undetermined. Lactation, pregnancy, other autoimmune disease or uncontrolled infection excluded patients. The authors took PBMCs from 7.5 to 10 ml fresh peripheral blood. The sample is drawn from a study of T cells in Graves' hyperthyroidism and ophthalmopathy. Amplification yielded TCR beta CDR3 regions, with RNA transcripts as the source. The HTBI set primed first-round TCR CDR3 RT-PCR. In TCRdb, the multiplex PCR reads were re-called with MiXCR into one record per CDR3 protein. The data hold some 460,000 distinct CDR3 sequences, with around a sixth observed a single time. Study-level points and caveats: Most thyroid clonotypes expanded above 0.001 were also detected in blood.

The CDR3 runs to 15 residues. The germline V gene has CDR1 SGHAT and CDR2 FQNNGV. The junction had 13 bases not matched to a gene; V was cut back by 7 bases and J by 7 bases. V usage is TRBV11-2 and J usage is TRBJ2-7; 10 positions agree with TRBD1. Sequenced material: blood. The receptor comes from a woman under 30 with Graves' hyperthyroidism. CDR3 in DNA: TGTGCCAGCACCCTAATCGGGACAGGGGTGTCAGAGCAGTACTTC. This sequence encodes CASTLIGTGVSEQYF.